Following are 27 T cell receptor beta chains from one sample sequenced in a study of T cell responses to AZD1222 COVID-19 vaccine. This table comes from immunoSEQ multiplex PCR, and its TCRdb copy is limited to in-frame clones, with some not included. Of some 150,000 clones listed, about 87% are singletons. The input for sequencing was peripheral blood, taken on day 0 of AZD1222 vaccination. Receptor source: an adult in good health.

The V call is TRBV2, the J call TRBJ2-3; D is perhaps TRBD1 (5 bases). Trimming removed 5 bases at V and 4 bases at J, with 19 bases between. This CDR3 has 16 residues. Germline V gene sequence: CDR1 SNHLY, CDR2 FYNNEI. The CDR3 loop is CASSLRVMVGSDTQYF. Written as DNA, the CDR3 is TGTGCCAGCAGTCTCAGGGTGATGGTCGGGTCAGATACGCAGTATTTT.

V usage is TRBV5-1 and J usage is TRBJ1-2, with D perhaps matching TRBD1 (6 bases). V gave up 4 bases and J gave up 0 bases, with 16 bases separating them. This CDR3 contains 16 residues. CDR1 is SGHRS, CDR2 YFSETQ, per germline. The DNA of the CDR3 is TGCGCCAGCAGCAAAGGGGGACCAGGAGCTAACTATGGCTACACCTTC. Translation gives CASSKGGPGANYGYTF.

V gene TRBV5-1 combines with J gene TRBJ2-2, with D maybe TRBD2 (5 bases). The V end lost 4 bases, the J end lost 10 bases, and 23 bases lay between the germline ends. This CDR3 spans 16 amino acids. The germline V gene encodes CDR1 SGHRS and CDR2 YFSETQ. As DNA, the CDR3 is TGCGCCAGCAGCCCCAAAGCCCTACGAGCCGGGGAGGAGCTGTTTTTT. Amino acids: CASSPKALRAGEELFF.

The chain couples TRBV21-1 to TRBJ1-2. TRBV21-1 is a documented pseudogene. The CDR3 sequence is 12 residues long. CDR3 residues: CASTQISSGYTF. The CDR3 DNA reads as TGTGCCAGCACCCAAATAAGCAGTGGCTACACCTTC.

CDR3 amino acids: CASSKSHTDTQYF. The DNA of the CDR3 is TGTGCCAGCAGCAAGTCACACACAGATACGCAGTATTTT. The chain uses TRBV7-9 and TRBJ2-3; unclear D gene. The germline V and J ends were trimmed by 5 bases and 2 bases, with 8 bases remaining between them. This CDR3 has 13 residues. Germline-derived CDR1 and CDR2 are SEHNR and FQNEAQ (reference sequence). Full variable domain (remainder filled in from reference TRBV7-9 and TRBJ2-3): DTGVSQNPRHKITKRGQNVTFRCDPISEHNRLYWYRQTLGQGPEFLTYFQNEAQLEKSRLLSDRFSAERPKGSFSTLEIQRTEQGDSAMYLCASSKSHTDTQYFGPGTRLTVL.

This chain uses TRBV5-1 with TRBJ1-1; no reliable D call. The germline CDR1 and CDR2 sequences are SGHRS and YFSETQ. V lost 1 base and J 1 base, leaving 14 bases between the germline ends. This CDR3 is 16 amino acids long. CDR3 DNA sequence: TGCGCCAGCAGCTTGCTCATTATAGGCGAGAACACTGAAGCTTTCTTT. Amino acid sequence: CASSLLIIGENTEAFF.

V and J are TRBV6-2 or TRBV6-3 and TRBJ2-5; 10 bases fit TRBD2. With V trimmed by 5 bases and J by 5 bases, 8 bases remained unmatched. This CDR3 spans 15 amino acids. Germline CDR1 reads MNHEY; CDR2 reads SVGEGT. The CDR3 spells CASSTGGLASETQYF. CDR3 coding DNA: TGTGCCAGCAGTACCGGGGGACTAGCGTCTGAGACCCAGTACTTC.

This chain connects TRBV5-1 to TRBJ2-2; D perhaps matches TRBD1 (6 bases). CDR1 is SGHRS, CDR2 YFSETQ, per germline. The CDR3 runs to 13 residues. The ends were cut back, 3 bases at V and 5 bases at J, with 8 bases in the middle. CDR3: CASSYGQTGELFF. As DNA, the CDR3 is TGCGCCAGCAGCTACGGACAGACCGGGGAGCTGTTTTTT.

This clone came up once. The CDR3 DNA sequence: TGTGCCAGCAGCTCGGGGGTCGGGGAGCTGTTTTTT. This sequence encodes CASSSGVGELFF. The chain links TRBV7-2 to TRBJ2-2; possibly TRBD2 for D (6 bases). The germline V and J ends were trimmed by 4 bases and 7 bases, with 7 bases remaining between them. This CDR3 spans 12 amino acids. Germline CDR1 is SGHTA and CDR2 is FQGNSA.

This clone occurred once. This sequence joins TRBV3-1 (or the pseudogene TRBV3-2) and TRBJ1-5; D is possibly TRBD1 (5 bases). The CDR3 runs to 12 residues. V lost 4 bases to trimming and J lost 7 bases, with 8 bases between them. In germline, CDR1 is LGHDT, CDR2 YNNKEL (reference sequence). The CDR3 coding sequence is TGTGCCAGCAGCCTGTGGGGGCAGCCCCAGCATTTT. This sequence encodes CASSLWGQPQHF.

The V call is TRBV11-3, the J call TRBJ1-2; D gene ambiguous. V lost 5 bases to trimming and J lost 1 base, with 5 bases between them. The CDR3 consists of 12 residues. CDR1 and CDR2 (germline): SGHNT, YENEEA. CDR3: CASSQDNYGYTF. For the CDR3, the DNA is TGTGCCAGCAGCCAAGATAACTATGGCTACACCTTC.

The gene calls are TRBV3-1 (or the pseudogene TRBV3-2) and TRBJ2-5; TRBD2 might be the D (5 bases). The CDR3 consists of 16 residues. The germline V gene has CDR1 LGHDT and CDR2 YNNKEL (reference sequence). V shed 1 base and J shed 7 bases, with 19 bases lying between them. CDR3 coding DNA: TGTGCCAGCAGCCAAGTGATGAGGGCCCTTATGTGGACCCAGTACTTC. It encodes CASSQVMRALMWTQYF.

This chain uses TRBV7-9 with TRBJ2-7, with D maybe TRBD1 (7 bases). V lost 3 bases and J 3 bases, leaving 15 bases between the germline ends. The CDR3 is made up of 15 amino acids. Germline CDR1 is SEHNR and CDR2 is FQNEAQ (reference sequence). This chain's CDR3 is CASSFRGAGDYEQYF. CDR3 nucleotides: TGTGCCAGCAGCTTCAGGGGGGCAGGGGACTACGAGCAGTACTTC.

The J gene is TRBJ1-3, the V gene TRBV7-8; TRBD1 aligns across 7 bases. The V and J ends lost 5 bases and 4 bases, in that order; junction bases with no gene match: 20. Germline V CDR1 and CDR2: SGHVS, FQNEAQ. The CDR3 runs to 19 residues. CDR3: CASSHPGQRDYAEGNTIYF. The CDR3 DNA reads TGTGCCAGCAGCCATCCGGGACAGCGGGACTATGCTGAGGGAAACACCATATATTTT.

This clone was detected only a few times. The chain has TRBV11-1 and TRBJ2-2, with D hard to call. V lost 2 bases, J lost 1 base, and 5 bases lay in between. This CDR3 has 14 amino acids. CDR1 is SGHAT and CDR2 is FQDESV in the germline V gene (reference sequence). This CDR3 is CASSLLMNTGELFF. As DNA, the CDR3 is TGTGCCAGCAGCTTACTGATGAACACCGGGGAGCTGTTTTTT.

V and J are TRBV29-1 and TRBJ2-7; D is uncertain. Trimming cost V 4 bases and J 7 bases, with 11 bases left between them. Germline CDR1 reads SQVTM; CDR2 reads ANQGSEA. This CDR3 contains 11 residues. This CDR3 is CSVAGPEEQYF. CDR3 sequence (DNA): TGCAGCGTTGCCGGGCCGGAGGAGCAGTACTTC.

This chain joins TRBV27 and TRBJ1-1; D remains ambiguous. Per germline, CDR1 MNHEY and CDR2 SMNVEV (reference sequence). Trimming cost V 6 bases and J 5 bases, with 13 bases left between them. The CDR3 is 13 amino acids. The CDR3 sequence is CASRTQGGTEAFF. The DNA of the CDR3 is TGTGCCAGCAGGACCCAAGGAGGGACTGAAGCTTTCTTT.

This sequence joins TRBV19 and TRBJ1-3; D uncertain. Trimming removed 7 bases from V and 0 bases from J, with 10 bases in between. CDR3 length equals 14 residues. CDR1 and CDR2 from the germline V gene are LNHDA and SQIVND (reference sequence). In DNA form, the CDR3 reads TGTGCCAGTATTGAACAGTCCTCTGGAAACACCATATATTTT. Encoded protein: CASIEQSSGNTIYF.

The chain couples TRBV5-1 to TRBJ1-2; D call uncertain. This CDR3 is built from 12 residues. Trimming shortened V by 3 bases and J by 7 bases, and 10 bases separated the two germline ends. Germline V gives CDR1 SGHRS, CDR2 YFSETQ. CDR3 sequence reads: CASSSRGGGYTF. Written as DNA, the CDR3 is TGCGCCAGCAGCTCCCGAGGAGGTGGCTACACCTTC.

This chain connects TRBV6-5 to TRBJ2-2; D is undetermined. The CDR3 runs to 15 residues. Germline CDR1 is MNHEY and CDR2 is SVGAGI. V gave up 6 bases and J gave up 1 base, with 12 bases separating them. Here the CDR3 reads CASSAVAGNTGELFF. In DNA, the CDR3 is TGTGCCAGCAGCGCTGTAGCAGGGAACACCGGGGAGCTGTTTTTT.

The chain recombines TRBV6-5 with TRBJ1-1; D not resolved. The CDR3 length is 14 residues. In germline, CDR1 is MNHEY, CDR2 SVGAGI. Trimming pared 2 bases from V and 6 bases from J, leaving 13 bases between. The CDR3 loop reads CASSYRTFDAEAFF. DNA for the CDR3: TGTGCCAGCAGTTACCGGACCTTTGACGCTGAAGCTTTCTTT.

This chain uses TRBV7-9 with TRBJ1-1; D is uncertain. The ends were cut back, 4 bases at V and 0 bases at J, with 12 bases in the middle. Germline loops: CDR1 SEHNR, CDR2 FQNEAQ (reference sequence). This CDR3 has 15 amino acids. CDR3 loop: CASSWTPQMNTEAFF. The CDR3 bases are TGTGCCAGCAGCTGGACCCCCCAGATGAACACTGAAGCTTTCTTT.

The J gene is TRBJ1-2, the V gene TRBV19; weak D call: TRBD1 (6 bases). The CDR3 totals 20 residues. The germline V gene encodes CDR1 LNHDA and CDR2 SQIVND (reference sequence). Trimming removed 0 bases at V and 3 bases at J, with 26 bases between. CDR3: CASSIDLFWGRGGFYYGYTF. The CDR3 DNA reads as TGTGCCAGTAGTATAGATCTATTTTGGGGCAGGGGAGGGTTTTACTATGGCTACACCTTC.

The rearrangement joins TRBV11-3 to TRBJ2-7; D possibly uses TRBD1 or TRBD2 (5 bases each). The V end lost 5 bases, the J end lost 6 bases, and 14 bases lay between the germline ends. CDR1 and CDR2 (germline): SGHNT, YENEEA. The CDR3 is 13 residues long. The CDR3 sequence: CASSQRSGGEQYF. For the CDR3, the DNA is TGTGCCAGCAGCCAACGCAGTGGGGGCGAGCAGTACTTC.

This chain joins TRBV12-5 and TRBJ2-1; 14 nucleotides line up with TRBD2. V lost 5 bases and J lost 7; bases outside the gene matches: 7. The germline V gene has CDR1 LGHNT and CDR2 FRNRAP. CDR3 size: 16 residues. Here the CDR3 reads CASGRTSGGMANEQFF. The CDR3 nucleotides read TGTGCTAGTGGTCGGACTAGCGGGGGGATGGCGAATGAGCAGTTCTTC. Together with reference TRBV12-5 and TRBJ2-1, the CDR3 gives the full variable domain: DARVTQTPRHKVTEMGQEVTMRCQPILGHNTVFWYRQTMMQGLELLAYFRNRAPLDDSGMPKDRFSAEMPDATLATLKIQPSEPRDSAVYFCASGRTSGGMANEQFFGPGTRLTVL.

The rearrangement joins TRBV2 to TRBJ1-1, with D possibly being TRBD1 (6 bases). CDR1 and CDR2 from the germline V gene are SNHLY and FYNNEI. This CDR3 region has 14 residues. The V gene lost 7 bases and the J gene lost 0 bases, with 12 bases spanning the gap. CDR3 nucleotide sequence: TGTGCCAGCAATCTCGGGGGGCTGAACACTGAAGCTTTCTTT. As protein: CASNLGGLNTEAFF.

The chain employs TRBV6-5 and TRBJ1-3; D is unresolved. Germline lookup yields CDR1 MNHEY and CDR2 SVGAGI. The V gene lost 10 bases and the J gene lost 1 base, with 14 bases spanning the gap. CDR3 length equals 14 residues. CDR3 sequence reads: CATALTFSGNTIYF. CDR3 nucleotide sequence: TGTGCCACCGCTTTGACATTTTCTGGAAACACCATATATTTT.